Presented here are 32 T cell receptor beta chains from one specimen sequenced in a study of cytomegalovirus exposure and HLA in healthy donors. Primers included in the PCR were 60 Vbeta and 13 Jbeta primers. The assay was immunoSEQ multiplex PCR, and TCRdb's table has in-frame clones only and misses some. The sample includes approximately 110,000 clones, 76% of them seen just once. Sequenced input: PBMCs. These receptors were taken from a woman aged 50 to 65 in good health and CMV-seropositive.

There are a few counts of this clone. This chain joins TRBV6-1 and TRBJ1-6, with TRBD1 as a possible D gene (6 bases). The CDR3 sequence is 16 residues long. Per the germline V gene, CDR1 is MNHNS and CDR2 is SASEGT. Between the trimmed V and J ends, which lost 2 bases and 9 bases, there was a span of 17 bases. The CDR3, as DNA: TGTGCCAGCAGTGAATACGCGAGACAGGCATTTTCACCCCTCCACTTT. It translates to CASSEYARQAFSPLHF.

The chain joins TRBV14 to TRBJ1-1; D is undetermined. V gave up 4 bases and J gave up 1 base, with 10 bases separating them. Germline CDR1 SGHDN, CDR2 FVKESK. CDR3 length: 14 amino acids. CDR3 in DNA: TGTGCCAGCAGCCTCTTGGGAGGGAACACTGAAGCTTTCTTT. This encodes CASSLLGGNTEAFF.

V usage is TRBV5-4 and J usage is TRBJ2-1; TRBD1 matches at 10 bases. The CDR3 length is 15 residues. The germline V gene encodes CDR1 SGHNT and CDR2 YYREEE (reference sequence). The V segment lost 5 bases and the J segment 3 bases; nucleotides outside the gene matches: 5. The CDR3 bases are TGTGCCAGCAGGCCCGGGACAGGGGACTACAATGAGCAGTTCTTC. This sequence encodes CASRPGTGDYNEQFF. The full variable domain, its missing parts supplied by reference TRBV5-4 and TRBJ2-1, is ETGVTQSPTHLIKTRGQQVTLRCSSQSGHNTVSWYQQALGQGPQFIFQYYREEENGRGNFPPRFSGLQFPNYSSELNVNALELDDSALYLCASRPGTGDYNEQFFGPGTRLTVL.

V usage is TRBV5-6 and J usage is TRBJ2-2; 10 positions match TRBD1. Unmatched junction bases numbered 3, after V lost 4 bases and J lost 6 bases. CDR1 is SGHDT, CDR2 YYEEEE, per germline. The CDR3 loop spans 14 amino acids. In nucleotides, the CDR3 is TGTGCCAGCAGCCGGACAGGGGGGGCCGGGGAGCTGTTTTTT. Its protein is CASSRTGGAGELFF. The full variable domain, completed using reference TRBV5-6 and TRBJ2-2, is DAGVTQSPTHLIKTRGQQVTLRCSPKSGHDTVSWYQQALGQGPQFIFQYYEEEERQRGNFPDRFSGHQFPNYSSELNVNALLLGDSALYLCASSRTGGAGELFFGEGSRLTVL.

The rearrangement uses TRBV5-4 and TRBJ2-7; possible D gene TRBD1, 5 bases. Trimming cost V 4 bases and J 0 bases, with 5 bases left between them. Germline V gene data show CDR1 as SGHNT and CDR2 as YYREEE (reference sequence). CDR3 length: 12 residues. The CDR3 region is CASSQGSYEQYF. The CDR3 DNA is TGTGCCAGCAGCCAGGGCTCCTACGAGCAGTACTTC.

The V gene is TRBV4-3, the J gene TRBJ2-7, with a weak D call TRBD1 (5 bases). Germline-derived CDR1 and CDR2 are LGHNA and YSLEER. This CDR3 contains 14 residues. Trimming took off 0 bases at V and 6 bases at J, with 12 bases between the two ends. DNA for the CDR3: TGCGCCAGCAGCCAAGAGGTGGGGCCGAGCGAGCAGTACTTC. Encoded protein: CASSQEVGPSEQYF.

Only a few counts were recorded for this clone. The V and J genes are TRBV11-2 and TRBJ1-2; D unclear. The V and J ends lost 6 bases and 5 bases respectively, with 16 bases between them. Germline V gene data show CDR1 as SGHAT and CDR2 as FQNNGV. The CDR3 extends over 14 amino acids. The CDR3, as DNA: TGTGCCAGCAGACCCTCCCCCGCGGTTTATGGCTACACCTTC. Translated, it gives CASRPSPAVYGYTF.

This clone appeared a few times. The chain has TRBV9 and TRBJ2-3; tentative D call: TRBD2 (7 bases). Trimming removed 0 bases at V and 4 bases at J, with 12 bases between. CDR3 length: 15 amino acids. Germline V gene sequence: CDR1 SGDLS, CDR2 YYNGEE. The CDR3 DNA reads as TGTGCCAGCAGCGTAGAGGGGGGAGGGCCAGATACGCAGTATTTT. This translates into CASSVEGGGPDTQYF.

The J gene is TRBJ2-7, the V gene TRBV4-3; TRBD1 aligns across 8 bases. Germline V gene lookup returns CDR1 LGHNA and CDR2 YSLEER. With V trimmed by 4 bases and J by 4 bases, 6 bases remained unmatched. This CDR3 region has 14 residues. CDR3 protein: CASSLGQGGYEQYF. Written as DNA, the CDR3 is TGCGCCAGCAGCCTAGGACAGGGAGGATACGAGCAGTACTTC.

The rearrangement uses TRBV9 and TRBJ2-1, with 9 bases aligning to TRBD1. Germline-derived CDR1 and CDR2 are SGDLS and YYNGEE. The CDR3 spans 18 residues. Trimming cost V 2 bases and J 0 bases; bases outside gene matches: 9. CDR3 residues: CASSVGQGFRSSYNEQFF. In DNA form, the CDR3 reads TGTGCCAGCAGCGTCGGACAGGGGTTTCGTAGCTCCTACAATGAGCAGTTCTTC.

The table lists this clone with a few counts. The rearrangement joins TRBV5-8 to TRBJ2-7; 9 bases map to TRBD2. Germline lookup yields CDR1 SGHTS and CDR2 YDEGEE. The CDR3 covers 15 residues. Germline trimming cut 0 bases from V and 4 bases from J; bases unmatched to any gene: 5. CDR3 in DNA: TGTGCCAGCAGCTTGGGCGGGAGGGCCGTGTACGAGCAGTACTTC. It is translated as CASSLGGRAVYEQYF.

This clone was seen a handful of times. This chain uses TRBV27 with TRBJ2-7; 8 nucleotides agree with TRBD1. V dropped 8 bases and J dropped 5; count of bases not matched to a gene: 8. Germline CDR1 is MNHEY and CDR2 is SMNVEV (reference sequence). The length of the CDR3 is 13 residues. The CDR3 coding sequence is TGTGCCAGCGGGCAGGGGGCGGGAAACGAGCAGTACTTC. Translation: CASGQGAGNEQYF.

The V call is TRBV5-1, the J call TRBJ2-3; D perhaps matches TRBD2 (6 bases). Between the trimmed V and J ends, which lost 5 bases and 0 bases, there was a span of 7 bases. CDR1 SGHRS and CDR2 YFSETQ come from the germline V gene. The CDR3 consists of 13 residues. The CDR3, as DNA: TGCGCCAGCAGAAGCGGGAGCACAGATACGCAGTATTTT. This encodes CASRSGSTDTQYF. The whole variable domain, filled in from reference TRBV5-1 and TRBJ2-3, reads KAGVTQTPRYLIKTRGQQVTLSCSPISGHRSVSWYQQTPGQGLQFLFEYFSETQRNKGNFPGRFSGRQFSNSRSEMNVSTLELGDSALYLCASRSGSTDTQYFGPGTRLTVL.

The chain employs TRBV4-3 and TRBJ2-7, with D perhaps TRBD1 (6 bases). This CDR3 is built from 16 residues. With 0 bases removed from V and 6 bases from J, the gap between germline ends came to 18 bases. Germline CDR1 reads LGHNA; CDR2 reads YSLEER. Written as DNA, the CDR3 is TGCGCCAGCAGCCAAGATCGGTTCGGGGACAACCTCGAGCAGTACTTC. Its protein is CASSQDRFGDNLEQYF.

The V and J genes are TRBV6-5 and TRBJ1-1; TRBD1 might be the D (6 bases). Germline V lookup: CDR1 MNHEY, CDR2 SVGAGI. Trimming pared 0 bases from V and 1 base from J, leaving 9 bases between. CDR3 size: 15 residues. The DNA for the CDR3 is TGTGCCAGCAGTTACTCCCAGGGGAAGAACACTGAAGCTTTCTTT. It translates to CASSYSQGKNTEAFF.

This chain uses TRBV7-6 with TRBJ2-7; 9 positions agree with TRBD2. V lost 4 bases, J lost 5 bases, and 12 bases stayed unmatched. Germline CDR1 and CDR2: SGHVS and FNYEAQ. The length of the CDR3 is 16 residues. In nucleotides, the CDR3 is TGTGCCAGCAGCTCGGGTAGCGGGGGCCCTAGACACGAGCAGTACTTC. Its protein is CASSSGSGGPRHEQYF. Together with reference TRBV7-6 and TRBJ2-7, the CDR3 gives the full variable domain: GAGVSQSPRYKVTKRGQDVALRCDPISGHVSLYWYRQALGQGPEFLTYFNYEAQQDKSGLPNDRFSAERPEGSISTLTIQRTEQRDSAMYRCASSSGSGGPRHEQYFGPGTRLTVT.

V usage is TRBV6-1 and J usage is TRBJ2-1; D is unresolved. V was trimmed by 0 bases and J by 5 bases, leaving 11 bases between them. Germline CDR1 reads MNHNS; CDR2 reads SASEGT. The CDR3 length is 15 residues. Here the CDR3 DNA reads TGTGCCAGCAGTGAAGCTCCCAGGCTCAACAATGAGCAGTTCTTC. Protein sequence: CASSEAPRLNNEQFF.

The chain uses TRBV9 and TRBJ1-2; 8 bases agree with TRBD1. The length of the CDR3 is 15 residues. Germline V gene data show CDR1 as SGDLS and CDR2 as YYNGEE. V was pared by 0 bases and J by 3 bases, with 4 bases of the junction left unmatched. The CDR3 here is CASSVGTGSYYGYTF. In nucleotides, the CDR3 is TGTGCCAGCAGCGTAGGGACAGGGTCTTACTATGGCTACACCTTC.

The chain recombines TRBV11-2 with TRBJ2-7; the D is unclear. Between the trimmed V and J ends, which lost 3 bases and 5 bases, there was a span of 14 bases. The CDR3 has 14 amino acids. Germline V lookup: CDR1 SGHAT, CDR2 FQNNGV. The CDR3 here is CASSLGRLKNEQYF. The CDR3 region has the DNA TGTGCCAGCAGCTTGGGCAGGCTCAAGAACGAGCAGTACTTC.

This chain connects TRBV5-4 to TRBJ2-7; D gene unclear. This CDR3 spans 14 amino acids. The ends were cut back, 4 bases at V and 0 bases at J, with 11 bases in the middle. Germline values: CDR1 SGHNT, CDR2 YYREEE (reference sequence). The CDR3 sequence: CASSMASHSYEQYF. The CDR3 DNA is TGTGCCAGCAGCATGGCTAGTCACTCCTACGAGCAGTACTTC.

The chain employs TRBV2 and TRBJ2-3; no reliable D call. CDR1 SNHLY and CDR2 FYNNEI come from the germline V gene. The CDR3 spans 14 residues. Trimming removed 6 bases from V and 0 bases from J, with 10 bases in between. CDR3 sequence reads: CASSPSRSTDTQYF. CDR3 DNA: TGTGCCAGCAGCCCATCTCGGAGCACAGATACGCAGTATTTT.

V is TRBV5-1 and J is TRBJ1-4; TRBD1 is a possible D gene (6 bases). The germline gives CDR1 SGHRS, CDR2 YFSETQ. The V end was cut by 2 bases, the J end by 5 bases, with 19 bases between. The CDR3 is 17 amino acids. DNA of the CDR3: TGCGCCAGCAGCTTCATTGGGGGGGCCGGATCAAATGAAAAACTGTTTTTT. Its protein product is CASSFIGGAGSNEKLFF.

The V gene is TRBV6-6, the J gene TRBJ1-1; 8 bases agree with TRBD1. Germline CDR1 reads MNHNY; CDR2 reads SVGAGI (reference sequence). After removal of 0 bases from V and 10 bases from J, the junction contained 4 bases not matched to a gene. This CDR3 has 13 amino acids. The CDR3: CASSYSGQGVAFF. CDR3 coding DNA: TGTGCCAGCAGTTACTCCGGACAGGGAGTAGCTTTCTTT.

The rearrangement joins TRBV28 to TRBJ1-5, with D tentatively TRBD1 (5 bases). The V end lost 10 bases, the J end lost 2 bases, and 9 bases lay between the germline ends. Germline V lookup: CDR1 MDHEN, CDR2 SYDVKM. The CDR3 consists of 12 residues. The DNA of the CDR3 is TGTGCCACAGGACAACGCAATCAGCCCCAGCATTTT. This translates into CATGQRNQPQHF. Supplemented by reference TRBV28 and TRBJ1-5, the full variable domain reads DVKVTQSSRYLVKRTGEKVFLECVQDMDHENMFWYRQDPGLGLRLIYFSYDVKMKEKGDIPEGYSVSREKKERFSLILESASTNQTSMYLCATGQRNQPQHFGDGTRLSIL.

The genes are TRBV19 and TRBJ1-5; D might be TRBD1 (6 bases). V was shortened by 5 bases and J by 0 bases, with 14 bases between the two germline ends. Germline V lookup: CDR1 LNHDA, CDR2 SQIVND (reference sequence). The CDR3 is 16 amino acids. CDR3 sequence (DNA): TGTGCCAGTAGTGCCCGGGACAACTATAGCAATCAGCCCCAGCATTTT. Amino acids: CASSARDNYSNQPQHF. The whole variable domain, filled in from reference TRBV19 and TRBJ1-5, reads DGGITQSPKYLFRKEGQNVTLSCEQNLNHDAMYWYRQDPGQGLRLIYYSQIVNDFQKGDIAEGYSVSREKKESFPLTVTSAQKNPTAFYLCASSARDNYSNQPQHFGDGTRLSIL.

The V call is TRBV5-1, the J call TRBJ1-3; 8 bases align to TRBD1. V dropped 4 bases and J dropped 0; count of bases not matched to a gene: 9. The CDR3 covers 17 residues. The germline V gene encodes CDR1 SGHRS and CDR2 YFSETQ. The CDR3 DNA is TGCGCCAGCAGCGACGGACAGGGCCGGCTCTCTGGAAACACCATATATTTT. It specifies CASSDGQGRLSGNTIYF. The whole variable domain, remainder taken from reference TRBV5-1 and TRBJ1-3, is KAGVTQTPRYLIKTRGQQVTLSCSPISGHRSVSWYQQTPGQGLQFLFEYFSETQRNKGNFPGRFSGRQFSNSRSEMNVSTLELGDSALYLCASSDGQGRLSGNTIYFGEGSWLTVV.

J is TRBJ2-1 and V is TRBV9; 8 bases match TRBD2. In germline, CDR1 is SGDLS, CDR2 YYNGEE. This CDR3 is 14 amino acids long. Germline trimming cut 3 bases from V and 10 bases from J; bases unmatched to any gene: 9. CDR3 nucleotides: TGTGCCAGCAGCGATACTAGCGGCGAGGGGGAGCAGTTCTTC. This encodes CASSDTSGEGEQFF.

This clone showed up just once. This chain uses TRBV10-3 with TRBJ2-7, with 8 nucleotides matching TRBD2. The CDR3 totals 14 residues. Trimming at V came to 10 bases and at J to 1 base, leaving 9 bases not matched to a gene. Germline CDR1 is ENHRY and CDR2 is SYGVKD. The CDR3 protein is CATKGAGESYEQYF. CDR3 DNA sequence: TGTGCCACGAAGGGAGCGGGAGAGTCCTACGAGCAGTACTTC.

This clone has a single count. CDR3 region: CASSQGLAGPSYEQYF. DNA for the CDR3: TGCGCCAGCAGCCAAGGACTAGCGGGGCCCTCCTACGAGCAGTACTTC. This rearrangement joins TRBV4-3 to TRBJ2-7, with TRBD2 matching 11 bases. The CDR3 extends over 16 amino acids. V shed 1 base, J shed 0 bases, and the junction held 2 bases outside the gene matches. CDR1 is LGHNA, CDR2 YSLEER, per germline.

The chain recombines TRBV7-9 with TRBJ1-2, with TRBD1 identical over 10 bases. Trimming cost V 3 bases and J 6 bases; bases outside gene matches: 10. The germline gives CDR1 SEHNR, CDR2 FQNEAQ (reference sequence). This CDR3 contains 16 residues. CDR3 in DNA: TGTGCCAGCAGCTTGGATCAGACAGGGGGCGGGGATGGCTACACCTTC. Its protein is CASSLDQTGGGDGYTF.

This chain joins TRBV29-1 and TRBJ2-7, with 8 positions matching TRBD1. The CDR3 has 14 residues. After removal of 3 bases from V and 3 bases from J, the junction contained 7 bases not matched to a gene. CDR1 is SQVTM and CDR2 is ANQGSEA in the germline V gene. The CDR3 region is CSVEAPGQGYEQYF. The DNA of the CDR3 is TGCAGCGTTGAGGCCCCTGGACAGGGCTACGAGCAGTACTTC.

The CDR3 protein is CASSVSSYEQYF. The CDR3 DNA is TGTGCCAGCAGCGTGAGCTCCTACGAGCAGTACTTC. The chain is built from TRBV7-2 and TRBJ2-7; D gene ambiguous. This CDR3 is built from 12 residues. V dropped 5 bases and J dropped 0 bases, with 5 bases sitting between them. The V gene's germline CDR1 is SGHTA and CDR2 FQGNSA.